Each of the 2 T cell receptor beta chains below was sequenced from the same sample in a study of CD8+ T cells in alopecia areata. Extracted RNA was reverse transcribed into cDNA, the sequencing template. Produced via immunoSEQ multiplex PCR; TCRdb's table is partial and in-frame only. The sample records over 150,000 clones, approximately 57% being singletons. Treatment specified: oral pan-JAK inhibitor, 5-10 mg twice daily. This specimen was CD4+ T cells sorted from blood, taken at week 24, from a patient treated with tofacitinib. Every receptor here comes from a human donor with alopecia areata.

J is TRBJ2-5 and V is TRBV11-3, with 7 bases fitting TRBD1. From germline, CDR1 is SGHNT and CDR2 YENEEA. There are 14 residues in the CDR3. Germline trimming cut 5 bases from V and 1 base from J; bases unmatched to any gene: 4. The CDR3 bases are TGTGCCAGCAGCCCACGACAGGGCCAAGAGACCCAGTACTTC. Its protein product is CASSPRQGQETQYF.

The CDR3, as DNA: TGTGCCAGCAGCTTAAAGGCAGAAGAACTGTTTTTT. Its protein product is CASSLKAEELFF. This chain links TRBV7-6 with TRBJ1-4, with unresolved D. V was clipped by 2 bases and J by 12 bases, with 10 bases between them. The CDR3 contains 12 residues. Germline lookup yields CDR1 SGHVS and CDR2 FNYEAQ.